This TCR beta chain was obtained from a study of early T cells in non-severe SARS-CoV-2 infection. In the study overall: The sequenced material was bulk RNA from unsorted whole blood, and its chains were unpaired.

Study conclusions and caveats: VDJdb-based annotation leaned toward anti-spike CD8 responses and missed private and CD4 specificities.

Individual cDNA molecules were tagged with unique molecular identifiers, the study reported. TCRdb reprocessed the 5' RACE reads with MiXCR, giving one entry per CDR3 protein. The table has roughly 100,000 distinct CDR3 sequences, around 12% seen once. This CDR3 is 15 amino acids long. Between the trimmed V and J ends, which lost 6 bases and 7 bases, there was a span of 19 bases. Per the germline V gene, CDR1 is SGHDN and CDR2 is FVKESK. About this clonotype itself: Its antigen is as yet unknown.

The gene calls are TRBV14 and TRBJ2-1; D is undetermined. The receptor's source is an adult who was a healthcare worker with PCR-confirmed SARS-CoV-2 infection or an uninfected control (not recorded which). What was sequenced was whole blood. The DNA of the CDR3 is TGTGCCAGCAGTCGAAACAACCACTTACGGAATGAGCAGTTCTTC. It is translated as CASSRNNHLRNEQFF.